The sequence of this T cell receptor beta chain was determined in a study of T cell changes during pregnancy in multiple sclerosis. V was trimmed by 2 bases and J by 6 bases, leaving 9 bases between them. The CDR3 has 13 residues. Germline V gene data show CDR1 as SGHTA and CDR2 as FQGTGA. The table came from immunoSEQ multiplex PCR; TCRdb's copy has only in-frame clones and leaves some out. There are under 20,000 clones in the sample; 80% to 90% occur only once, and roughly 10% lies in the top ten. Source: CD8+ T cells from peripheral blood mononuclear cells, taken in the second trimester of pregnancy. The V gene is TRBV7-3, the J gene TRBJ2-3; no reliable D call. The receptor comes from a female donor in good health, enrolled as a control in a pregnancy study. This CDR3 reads CASSLEAWDTQYF. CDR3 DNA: TGTGCCAGCAGCTTAGAAGCGTGGGATACGCAGTATTTT.